This T cell receptor (beta chain) was obtained from a study of blood T cell repertoires in COVID-19. On the study more broadly: Some COVID-19 samples were acute and others convalescent; all came from the United States, Italy and Spain. From T cells, B-cell-depleted T cells, or PBMCs came the material, which was cDNA or gDNA.

The table came from immunoSEQ multiplex PCR; TCRdb's copy has only in-frame clones and leaves some out. The table has about 190,000 clones, 80% to 90% seen once. The CDR3 is made up of 11 amino acids. From germline, CDR1 is MDHEN and CDR2 SYDVKM. Trimming stripped 10 bases from V and 5 bases from J, with 11 bases between. The rearrangement links TRBV28 to TRBJ1-2; D gene ambiguous. The receptor was derived from a man aged 25-40 years with acute or convalescent COVID-19. Sequencing was done on a sample of peripheral blood. CDR3 in amino acids: CATLRKYGYTF. CDR3 coding DNA: TGTGCCACCCTCAGAAAGTATGGCTACACCTTC.